The clone carrying this TCR beta chain was seen at least ten times. Its matching antigen is unknown. The sample belongs to a study of T-cell reconstitution after alpha-beta-depleted transplantation in children. Library preparation (for TCRbeta) was performed with unique molecular identifiers. TCRdb passed the PCR reads through MiXCR, listing each CDR3 protein once. The profile shows just under 250,000 distinct CDR3 sequences, about 23% of them singletons. Findings of the study overall: Surviving recipient T cells and intrathymic progenitors accounted for some patients' high TCRbeta diversity at day 60.

The sequenced sample was PBMCs, obtained before TCRalphabeta/CD19-depleted stem cell transplant. The TCR was taken from a girl aged 2-10 years with Fanconi anemia, due to receive a stem cell transplant.

CDR3 region: CSATRGGNEQYF. The CDR3 DNA sequence: TGCAGTGCTACTAGAGGAGGGAACGAGCAGTACTTC. The chain uses TRBV20-1 and TRBJ2-7; a weak D match, TRBD2 (6 bases). Germline loops: CDR1 DFQATT, CDR2 SNEGSKA (reference sequence). V was pared by 4 bases and J by 5 bases, with 12 bases between. The CDR3 length is 12 residues.